This T cell receptor (beta chain) was observed in a study of blood T cell repertoires in COVID-19. Study in general: Acute and convalescent COVID-19 samples came from the United States, Italy and Spain. In each case, the material was cDNA or gDNA derived from T cells, B-cell-depleted T cells, or PBMCs.

The authors' processing: How many nucleated cells were present was estimated from reference gene primer amplification. Libraries were prepared by immunoSEQ multiplex PCR; TCRdb keeps only in-frame clonotypes and omits some of them. The DNA was the basis for D and trimming; V, J and clone size are from that table. The profile shows approximately 280,000 clones, roughly 89% of them singletons. The V gene's germline CDR1 is MNHEY and CDR2 SVGEGT. The CDR3 consists of 15 residues. Trimming pared 2 bases from V and 5 bases from J, leaving 12 bases between. The sample taken for sequencing was peripheral blood. The rearrangement links TRBV6-2 or TRBV6-3 to TRBJ2-2, with TRBD1 as a possible D gene (6 bases). The receptor's source is a man in his forties with acute or convalescent COVID-19. The CDR3 spells CASSYMRGKTGELFF. As DNA, the CDR3 is TGTGCCAGCAGTTACATGAGGGGGAAGACCGGGGAGCTGTTTTTT.